These 11 T cell receptor beta chains were sequenced from one sample in a study of regulatory T cells in long-lasting Graves disease. Arm-PCR of CDR3 regions and iRepertoire HTBI primers were used to build TCR beta libraries. MiXCR, applied by TCRdb to the multiplex PCR reads, yields one record per CDR3 protein. The table lists around 450,000 distinct CDR3 sequences, 15% to 20% of them singletons. Time point described: newly diagnosed GD, antithyroid drugs for less than 3 months. TCR sequences were obtained from RNA taken from PBMCs. The same sample was also used in a study of T cells in Graves' hyperthyroidism and ophthalmopathy.

Sequenced here: peripheral blood mononuclear cells (PBMCs), sampled at new diagnosis, from a patient treated with antithyroid drugs. Every receptor here comes from a man between 40 and 49 years old with Graves disease.

This clonotype was found many times. This chain links TRBV7-9 with TRBJ2-7, with 7 bases aligning to TRBD2. The V gene's germline CDR1 is SEHNR and CDR2 FQNEAQ (reference sequence). This CDR3 is built from 15 residues. The ends lost 3 bases at V and 5 bases at J; junction bases unmatched: 10. CDR3 amino acids: CASSLGAGLSHEQYF. CDR3 in DNA: TGTGCCAGCAGCTTGGGAGCGGGACTCAGCCACGAGCAGTACTTC.

This clonotype has just a few counts. An end of the junction differs from the germline gene, which may be a read error. The chain uses TRBV5-1 and TRBJ2-2, with TRBD2 as a possible D gene (5 bases). CDR3 length equals 14 residues. Germline V gene lookup returns CDR1 SGHRS and CDR2 YFSETQ. This CDR3 reads CASSLEPNTGELFF. CDR3 bases: TGCGCCAGCAGCTTGGAACCGAACACCGGGGAACTGTTTTTT.

This clonotype was recorded a few times. One end of the junction fails to match germline, which may point to a read error. The rearrangement joins TRBV28 to TRBJ1-5, with D possibly TRBD1 on 6 matching bases. Germline CDR1 and CDR2: MDHEN and SYDVKM. The CDR3 contains 13 residues. CDR3 protein: CTSSWQGIQPQHF. The CDR3 coding sequence is TGTACCAGCAGTTGGCAGGGGATCCAGCCCCAGCATTTT.

The chain has TRBV6-2 or TRBV6-3 and TRBJ1-2, with unresolved D. Germline values: CDR1 MNHEY, CDR2 SVGEGT. With 6 bases removed from V and 8 bases from J, the gap between germline ends came to 10 bases. The length of the CDR3 is 11 residues. The CDR3, as DNA: TGTGCCAGCAGGCACAAAGGCGGCTACACCTTC. This translates into CASRHKGGYTF.

This clonotype has at least ten counts. One end of the junction is discordant with germline, which a read error may explain. The chain is built from TRBV5-1 and TRBJ1-6; no clear D gene. The germline CDR1 and CDR2 sequences are SGHRS and YFSETQ. The CDR3 covers 15 residues. CDR3 amino acids: CASSLEGGYNSPLHF. The CDR3 coding sequence is TGTGCCAGCAGCTTGGAGGGAGGGTATAATTCACCCCTCCACTTT.

CDR3 sequence reads: CASSRHRGETQYF. CDR3 DNA: TGTGCCAGTAGTAGACACAGGGGAGAGACCCAGTACTTC. This chain connects TRBV7-2 to TRBJ2-5, with TRBD1 matching over 7 bases. V lost 9 bases to trimming and J lost 4 bases; unmatched junction nucleotides: 8. Germline V gene sequence: CDR1 SGHTA, CDR2 FQGNSA. The CDR3 runs to 13 residues.

This clonotype was seen many times. The chain has TRBV11-2 and TRBJ1-4, with D unclear. V was shortened by 6 bases and J by 0 bases, with 8 bases between the two germline ends. Germline CDR1 is SGHAT and CDR2 is FQNNGV. CDR3 size: 14 residues. CDR3 loop: CASRLSATNEKLFF. In nucleotides, the CDR3 is TGTGCCAGCAGACTCAGTGCAACTAATGAAAAACTGTTTTTT.

The sample holds many counts of this clonotype. The genes are TRBV10-3 and TRBJ2-5; D possibly matches TRBD1 or TRBD2 (5 bases each). V lost 11 bases and J lost 0, with 13 bases in between. CDR1 is ENHRY, CDR2 SYGVKD, per germline. The CDR3 has 13 amino acids. The CDR3 DNA reads as TGTGCCTCCGGGACCGGGGACCAAGAGACCCAGTACTTC. It translates to CASGTGDQETQYF.

This clonotype appeared many times. The rearrangement uses TRBV7-6 and TRBJ2-3; no reliable D call. CDR1 SGHVS and CDR2 FNYEAQ come from the germline V gene. V was trimmed by 3 bases and J by 0 bases, leaving 13 bases between them. The CDR3 contains 16 residues. The CDR3 DNA reads TGTGCCAGCAGCTTCGGAACCGGTCCCAGCACAGATACGCAGTATTTT. Translation: CASSFGTGPSTDTQYF. Filled out from reference TRBV7-6 and TRBJ2-3, the complete variable domain reads GAGVSQSPRYKVTKRGQDVALRCDPISGHVSLYWYRQALGQGPEFLTYFNYEAQQDKSGLPNDRFSAERPEGSISTLTIQRTEQRDSAMYRCASSFGTGPSTDTQYFGPGTRLTVL.

There are a few counts of this clonotype. The chain combines TRBV9 with TRBJ2-7; 11 bases match TRBD1. With 3 bases clipped from V and 7 bases from J, the junction kept 6 bases outside the gene matches. The CDR3 contains 14 residues. The germline V gene has CDR1 SGDLS and CDR2 YYNGEE. In DNA, the CDR3 is TGTGCCAGCAGCGAAAGGGACAGGGGGTGGGAGCAGTACTTC. This gives the protein CASSERDRGWEQYF.

The gene calls are TRBV6-2 or TRBV6-3 and TRBJ2-5, with D hard to call. This CDR3 has 13 amino acids. The ends were cut back, 6 bases at V and 2 bases at J, with 10 bases in the middle. The germline gives CDR1 MNHEY, CDR2 SVGEGT. CDR3 sequence: CASRWQSQETQYF. The CDR3 nucleotides are TGTGCCAGCAGATGGCAGTCACAAGAGACCCAGTACTTC.